This is a list of T cell receptor beta chains from one sample in a study of blood T cell repertoires in COVID-19. Profiled with immunoSEQ multiplex PCR; TCRdb holds only in-frame clones, not every one. Here the sample spans more than 300,000 clones, 90% to 95% being singletons. Sequenced input: peripheral blood. These receptors came from a woman between 18 and 29 years old who had recovered from COVID-19. Both conserved end residues are part of each CDR3. Each record gives: clone size, J gene, D gene, V gene, CDR3 DNA, CDR3 protein. A D gene is named only where the DNA matches it firmly. A clone size is listed for some rows: how often the clone was seen (once, few, many), or a class if it is expanded.

abundance: .; j_gene: TRBJ1-2; d_gene: TRBD1; v_gene: TRBV7-2; CDR3nt: TGTGCCAGCACCGAAAACAGGGGGCGCGGTGGCTACACCTTC; CDR3aa: CASTENRGRGGYTF
abundance: .; j_gene: TRBJ1-2; d_gene: .; v_gene: TRBV15; CDR3nt: TGTGCCACCAGCAGACCTTATCCAGGATCCCGTCGCTATGGCTACACCTTC; CDR3aa: CATSRPYPGSRRYGYTF
abundance: once; j_gene: TRBJ2-6; d_gene: TRBD1; v_gene: TRBV9; CDR3nt: TGTGCCAGCAGCGTATTCCGGGACAGTTTCTTCTCTGGGGCCAACGTCCTGACTTTC; CDR3aa: CASSVFRDSFFSGANVLTF
abundance: .; j_gene: TRBJ2-3; d_gene: TRBD1; v_gene: TRBV19; CDR3nt: TGTGCCAGTAGAAACAGGGGGCCAAGCACAGATACGCAGTATTTT; CDR3aa: CASRNRGPSTDTQYF
abundance: .; j_gene: TRBJ1-3; d_gene: .; v_gene: TRBV3-1/TRBV3-2; CDR3nt: TGTGCCAGCAGCCAAGATGACAACTCTGGAAACACCATATATTTT; CDR3aa: CASSQDDNSGNTIYF
abundance: .; j_gene: TRBJ2-1; d_gene: .; v_gene: TRBV7-9; CDR3nt: TGTGCCAGCAGCTTAAAACCTGAACTAAGCTCCTACAATGAGCAGTTCTTC; CDR3aa: CASSLKPELSSYNEQFF
abundance: .; j_gene: TRBJ2-1; d_gene: .; v_gene: TRBV30; CDR3nt: TGTGCCTCCTCACAGGAAAACTACAATGAGCAGTTCTTC; CDR3aa: CASSQENYNEQFF
abundance: .; j_gene: TRBJ1-2; d_gene: TRBD1; v_gene: TRBV5-6; CDR3nt: TGTGCCAGCAGCATGGGACAGGGGAACTATGGCTACACCTTC; CDR3aa: CASSMGQGNYGYTF
abundance: once; j_gene: TRBJ2-1; d_gene: .; v_gene: TRBV7-2; CDR3nt: TGTGCCAGCAGCGTCCGGGGGTACAATGAGCAGTTCTTC; CDR3aa: CASSVRGYNEQFF
abundance: .; j_gene: TRBJ1-2; d_gene: TRBD1; v_gene: TRBV9; CDR3nt: TGTGCCAGCAACAGACTAGACAGGGGCGGTGGCTACACCTTC; CDR3aa: CASNRLDRGGGYTF
abundance: .; j_gene: TRBJ1-1; d_gene: .; v_gene: TRBV18; CDR3nt: TGTGCCAGCTCACCCACCGAGCCCACTGAAGCTTTCTTT; CDR3aa: CASSPTEPTEAFF
abundance: once; j_gene: TRBJ2-1; d_gene: .; v_gene: TRBV5-1; CDR3nt: TGCGCCAGCAGCTTATTAAGAGCCACAGGGGAGCAGTTCTTC; CDR3aa: CASSLLRATGEQFF
abundance: .; j_gene: TRBJ1-2; d_gene: .; v_gene: TRBV6-6; CDR3nt: TGTGCCAGCAGTTTCCCCCGGACAGTATATGGCTACACCTTC; CDR3aa: CASSFPRTVYGYTF
abundance: .; j_gene: TRBJ2-1; d_gene: TRBD2; v_gene: TRBV7-2; CDR3nt: TGTGCCAGCAGCGCTGGACTAGCGGTTTTTATAAATGAGCAGTTCTTC; CDR3aa: CASSAGLAVFINEQFF
abundance: once; j_gene: TRBJ2-1; d_gene: TRBD2; v_gene: TRBV10-1; CDR3nt: TGCGCCAGCAGTGTGTTAGCGGGACGGGGTAATGAGCAGTTCTTC; CDR3aa: CASSVLAGRGNEQFF
abundance: .; j_gene: TRBJ1-1; d_gene: .; v_gene: TRBV19; CDR3nt: TGTGCCAGTGACCGATTACAGGGAGTAGGTACTGAAGCTTTCTTT; CDR3aa: CASDRLQGVGTEAFF
abundance: .; j_gene: TRBJ1-6; d_gene: .; v_gene: TRBV4-1; CDR3nt: TGCGCCAGCAGCCCGCAGGCCTTTAATTCACCCCTCCACTTT; CDR3aa: CASSPQAFNSPLHF
abundance: .; j_gene: TRBJ1-2; d_gene: TRBD1; v_gene: TRBV5-1; CDR3nt: TGCGCCAGCAGCGTAACAGGGGGCGCTTATGGCTACACCTTC; CDR3aa: CASSVTGGAYGYTF
abundance: .; j_gene: TRBJ1-1; d_gene: .; v_gene: TRBV20-1; CDR3nt: TGCAGTGCCACGGACAGAGAAGCTTTCTTT; CDR3aa: CSATDREAFF
abundance: .; j_gene: TRBJ2-6; d_gene: TRBD1; v_gene: TRBV7-9; CDR3nt: TGTGCCAGCAGCGCACAGGGGACTGGGGCCAACGTCCTGACTTTC; CDR3aa: CASSAQGTGANVLTF
abundance: .; j_gene: TRBJ2-2; d_gene: TRBD2; v_gene: TRBV5-1; CDR3nt: TGCGCCAGCAGCCGCACTAGCGGGAGGGACTACACCGGGGAGCTGTTTTTT; CDR3aa: CASSRTSGRDYTGELFF